The rows below give T cell receptor beta chains drawn from one sample of a study of naive and memory T cell subsets. TCRdb independently ran MiXCR on the UMI-ligation and nested PCR reads; one entry per CDR3 protein. The table lists over 80,000 distinct CDR3 sequences, about 11% of them singletons. The sample taken for sequencing was naive CD4+ T cells from blood. The receptors were gathered from a human donor in good health. CDR3s include the opening cysteine and the closing phenylalanine or tryptophan. A D gene is named only where the DNA matches it firmly. Not every row has a clone size; where given, it reads once, few, many or a size class.

few	TRBV5-6	TRBD2	TRBJ2-2	TGTGCCAGCAGCTTGTCTCCGACTAGCGGGTCCCCCGGGGAGCTGTTTTTT	CASSLSPTSGSPGELFF
-	TRBV7-9	TRBD2	TRBJ2-7	TGTGCCAGCAGCTATCCCAGACCGGGACTAGCGGACTACGAGCAGTACTTC	CASSYPRPGLADYEQYF
few	TRBV7-2	TRBD2	TRBJ2-3	TGTGCCAGCAGCTTAACTAGCGGGAGGGCAGATACGCAGTATTTT	CASSLTSGRADTQYF
few	TRBV4-2	-	TRBJ2-7	TGTGCCAGCAGCCAAGTTTGGGCGGGAAGCTCCTACGAGCAGTACTTC	CASSQVWAGSSYEQYF
-	TRBV6-1	TRBD2	TRBJ2-5	TGTGCCAGCAGAGATGGACTAGCGGGCCGAAAATCCCAAGAGACCCAGTACTTC	CASRDGLAGRKSQETQYF
few	TRBV12-3/TRBV12-4	-	TRBJ2-3	TGTGCCAGCAGCCCTACGGGGGCCGGAGATACGCAGTATTTT	CASSPTGAGDTQYF
few	TRBV20-1	-	TRBJ1-6	TGCAGTGCTAGAGATCTGGGGGGGCTTAATTCACCCCTCCACTTT	CSARDLGGLNSPLHF
-	TRBV4-3	-	TRBJ2-7	TGCGCCAGCAGCCAAGAACTGGCGACTAGTGTCGAGCAGTACTTC	CASSQELATSVEQYF
few	TRBV12-3/TRBV12-4	-	TRBJ2-1	TGTGCCAGCAGTCCCACGCCACCCCATGAGCAGTTCTTC	CASSPTPPHEQFF
many	TRBV24-1	-	TRBJ2-2	TGTGCCACCAGACAGGGTGGGGAAACCGGGGAGCTGTTTTTT	CATRQGGETGELFF
many	TRBV6-5	-	TRBJ2-2	TGTGCCAGCAGTCCCGAGTATCGGTTCGGGGAGCTGTTTTTT	CASSPEYRFGELFF
-	TRBV7-8	-	TRBJ2-5	TGTGCCAGCAGCCGCAGTGCGCAGGTGCAAGAGACCCAGTACTTC	CASSRSAQVQETQYF
-	TRBV19	-	TRBJ1-1	TGTGCCAGTAGTACTCCGACCCTACCCAGCACTGAAGCTTTCTTT	CASSTPTLPSTEAFF
few	TRBV4-3	TRBD1	TRBJ1-3	TGCGCCAGCAGCCAAGTGACAGGGCCTGGAAACACCATATATTTT	CASSQVTGPGNTIYF
-	TRBV29-1	-	TRBJ2-2	TGCAGCGTTGAAGGGCGGAGCACCGGGGAGCTGTTTTTT	CSVEGRSTGELFF
many	TRBV5-6	-	TRBJ2-3	TGTGCCAGCAGCTCGAGACCTTCAGATACGCAGTATTTT	CASSSRPSDTQYF
-	TRBV6-6	TRBD1	TRBJ2-7	TGTGCCAGCAGTTACGACAGGGTTAGAGGGGACGAGCAGTACTTC	CASSYDRVRGDEQYF
many	TRBV7-2	TRBD2	TRBJ2-3	TGTGCCAGCAGCTTAGTATTGGCGGGAGGTGGCAGAGATACGCAGTATTTT	CASSLVLAGGGRDTQYF
-	TRBV25-1	-	TRBJ2-3	TGTGCCAGCAGTTCCTCCCGGGATACGCAGTATTTT	CASSSSRDTQYF
-	TRBV30	TRBD2	TRBJ2-3	TGTGCCTGGAGTGTCCTACGGACTAGCGGGAGGACAGATACGCAGTATTTT	CAWSVLRTSGRTDTQYF
many	TRBV7-9	-	TRBJ2-3	TGTGCCAGCAGCTGGACGGGGACCCTGGTAGATACGCAGTATTTT	CASSWTGTLVDTQYF
-	TRBV20-1	TRBD1	TRBJ2-5	TGCAGTGCTCCCGGGACAGCACAAGAGACCCAGTACTTC	CSAPGTAQETQYF
many	TRBV12-3/TRBV12-4	TRBD1	TRBJ2-2	TGTGCCGGCAGACAGGGGGGGAGCACCGGGGAGCTGTTTTTT	CAGRQGGSTGELFF
few	TRBV7-3	TRBD2	TRBJ2-7	TGTGCCAGCAGAGTCAAACACGGGGGGGACTACGAGCAGTACTTC	CASRVKHGGDYEQYF
few	TRBV4-3	-	TRBJ2-1	TGCGCCAGCAGCCAAGATCGGTTGGCGGCATCGGGGTTCTTC	CASSQDRLAASGFF
-	TRBV12-3/TRBV12-4	-	TRBJ1-1	TGTGCCAGCAGCCGGGATCCGAACACTGAAGCTTTCTTT	CASSRDPNTEAFF
many	TRBV27	-	TRBJ2-7	TGTGCCAGCAGTACAAGCACTGAGGGGCTCGGGCGCTACGAGCAGTACTTC	CASSTSTEGLGRYEQYF
many	TRBV12-3/TRBV12-4	TRBD1	TRBJ1-4	TGTGCCAGCCGACAGGGCGCAACTAATGAAAAACTGTTTTTT	CASRQGATNEKLFF
many	TRBV15	TRBD2	TRBJ2-3	TGTGCCACCAGCAGAGAGGGAGGGCTTCATCAAGCAGATACGCAGTATTTT	CATSREGGLHQADTQYF
many	TRBV9	-	TRBJ2-2	TGTGCCAGCAGCGCCCAGAGCGGAGTTTTCACCGGGGAGCTGTTTTTT	CASSAQSGVFTGELFF
few	TRBV4-3	TRBD1	TRBJ2-7	TGCGCCAGCAGCCAACGGACAGGATACGAGCAGTACTTC	CASSQRTGYEQYF
-	TRBV20-1	TRBD1	TRBJ2-1	TGCAGTGCTAGTCGAAGCGACAGGGCGTTCTTC	CSASRSDRAFF
many	TRBV27	TRBD2	TRBJ2-3	TGTGCCAGCCAGGGACTAGGGGTAGCAGATACGCAGTATTTT	CASQGLGVADTQYF
few	TRBV5-8	-	TRBJ2-1	TGTGCCAGCAGCTTGGGCTCTAGCTCCTACAATGAGCAGTTCTTC	CASSLGSSSYNEQFF
-	TRBV12-3/TRBV12-4	-	TRBJ1-5	TGTGCCAGCAGCCCGAGAGCCAATCAGCCCCAGCATTTT	CASSPRANQPQHF
many	TRBV20-1	-	TRBJ2-5	TGCAGTGCTAAGGGCGGAACCGAGATAGACCAGTACTTC	CSAKGGTEIDQYF
-	TRBV13	TRBD2	TRBJ2-7	TGTGCCAGCAGCTTACGGGGACTAGCGGCCCCCTACGAGCAGTACTTC	CASSLRGLAAPYEQYF